The clone carrying this T cell receptor beta chain appeared a few times. This entry belongs to a study of regulatory T cells in long-lasting Graves disease. Time point here: newly diagnosed GD, antithyroid drugs for less than 3 months. PBMCs were the source of the RNA used for TCR sequencing. Building the TCR beta libraries relied on iRepertoire HTBI primers, and CDR3 regions underwent Arm-PCR. Each CDR3 protein is one row after TCRdb ran MiXCR on the multiplex PCR reads. The sample shows roughly 400,000 distinct CDR3 sequences, roughly 17% of them seen only once. Between the trimmed V and J ends, which lost 1 base and 4 bases, there was a span of 8 bases. This CDR3 region has 13 residues. Germline CDR1 DFQATT, CDR2 SNEGSKA (reference sequence). These data were also reused for a study on T cells in Graves' hyperthyroidism and ophthalmopathy. Per that study: TCR CDR3 underwent first-round RT-PCR with the HTBI primer set.

The specimen was peripheral blood mononuclear cells (PBMCs), collected at new diagnosis, from a patient treated with antithyroid drugs. This clonotype originated in a young woman with Graves disease. The chain couples TRBV20-1 to TRBJ1-3, with D unresolved. CDR3 region: CSARAGKGNTIYF. CDR3 bases: TGCAGTGCTAGAGCGGGAAAGGGAAACACCATATATTTT.